The 7 T cell receptor beta chains listed next were all sequenced from one sample in a study of blood T cells in healthy people across ages. Sample-barcoded 5' priming and a J-beta primer mix drove a second PCR of roughly 6 to 12 cycles. Via MiXCR, TCRdb re-called the 5' RACE reads, giving one row per CDR3 protein. The sample carries 650,000 to 800,000 distinct CDR3 sequences, approximately 44% recorded once. The sequencing input was blood. These TCRs come from a man aged 55 to 70 in good health.

The CDR3 spells CASSFVRQTDRIHGGTQYF. CDR3 sequence (DNA): TGTGCCAGCAGTTTCGTCCGACAAACGGACCGTATCCATGGGGGTACCCAGTACTTC. The chain is built from TRBV28 and TRBJ2-7; D is possibly TRBD1 or TRBD2 (5 bases each). The CDR3 is 19 residues long. V shed 3 bases and J shed 10 bases, with 34 bases lying between them. Germline assignment: CDR1 MDHEN and CDR2 SYDVKM.

This clonotype occurred a few times. V and J are TRBV4-3 and TRBJ2-1, with D uncertain. This CDR3 is built from 16 residues. Trimming removed 0 bases from V and 0 bases from J, with 9 bases in between. Germline assignment: CDR1 LGHNA and CDR2 YSLEER. The CDR3 DNA follows: TGCGCCAGCAGCCAAGAACCCTTTAGCTCCTACAATGAGCAGTTCTTC. It specifies CASSQEPFSSYNEQFF.

This clonotype was counted a few times. V and J are TRBV4-3 and TRBJ1-2, with D unresolved. V lost 1 base and J 1 base, leaving 10 bases between the germline ends. The CDR3 is made up of 15 amino acids. Germline-derived CDR1 and CDR2 are LGHNA and YSLEER. CDR3 region: CASSQGRQLNYGYTF. The CDR3 DNA reads TGCGCCAGCAGCCAAGGGCGCCAGCTTAACTATGGCTACACCTTC.

This clonotype was detected a few times. V is TRBV28 and J is TRBJ1-2, with 7 positions matching TRBD1. The CDR3 is made up of 13 amino acids. From germline, CDR1 is MDHEN and CDR2 SYDVKM. V lost 2 bases to trimming and J lost 8 bases; unmatched junction nucleotides: 5. The CDR3 DNA reads TGTGCCAGCAGTTTAGAGGGGGCTGAAGGCTACACCTTC. Protein sequence: CASSLEGAEGYTF.

This clonotype was picked up many times. This chain uses TRBV5-1 with TRBJ2-1; TRBD1 matches at 7 bases. CDR1 is SGHRS and CDR2 is YFSETQ in the germline V gene. The CDR3 runs to 15 residues. The V and J ends lost 2 bases and 9 bases, in that order; junction bases with no gene match: 11. CDR3 loop: CASSFTGQLGSEQFF. The CDR3 DNA reads TGCGCCAGCAGCTTCACGGGACAGTTAGGGAGTGAGCAGTTCTTC. The whole variable domain, remainder taken from reference TRBV5-1 and TRBJ2-1, is KAGVTQTPRYLIKTRGQQVTLSCSPISGHRSVSWYQQTPGQGLQFLFEYFSETQRNKGNFPGRFSGRQFSNSRSEMNVSTLELGDSALYLCASSFTGQLGSEQFFGPGTRLTVL.

The chain is built from TRBV15 and TRBJ2-1, with a possible D match to TRBD1 (6 bases). This CDR3 has 15 residues. CDR1 is LNHNV, CDR2 YYDKDF, per germline (reference sequence). V lost 5 bases and J lost 10, with 21 bases in between. CDR3 nucleotides: TGTGCCACCAGCGGCCGGGACACGGCTGTCGAAGAGCAGTTCTTC. Its translation: CATSGRDTAVEEQFF.

V gene TRBV4-3 combines with J gene TRBJ2-5; D is possibly TRBD1 (5 bases). The V end was cut by 0 bases, the J end by 11 bases, with 19 bases between. Germline values: CDR1 LGHNA, CDR2 YSLEER. This CDR3 is 15 amino acids long. DNA of the CDR3: TGCGCCAGCAGCCAAGAAGCAGGGATAAAAAATGAGCAGTACTTC. This codes for CASSQEAGIKNEQYF.